These 6 T cell receptor beta chains came from one sample sequenced in a study of CD8 T cells in seronegative destructive rheumatoid arthritis (dated by TCRdb to the early 2020s). The library was generated by the immunoSEQ multiplex PCR assay. TCRdb retrieved this table from immuneACCESS and kept in-frame rearrangements only. Not all clones are present; in checked studies, unresolved V genes account for under half, and no reason is known for the remainder. The table for this sample lists roughly 13,000 clones; around four fifths of them were counted only once. The ten largest clones represent 27% of the sample. Sample: CD8+ T cells from blood. The receptors here all came from a woman aged 30-55 years with seronegative destructive rheumatoid arthritis.

This clone was detected a few times. The CDR3 DNA reads as TGTGCCAGCAGCTATAACGCGGGCTACGAGCAGTACTTC. Its translation is CASSYNAGYEQYF. The chain is built from TRBV7-2 and TRBJ2-7; possible D gene TRBD2, 5 bases. The germline V gene encodes CDR1 SGHTA and CDR2 FQGNSA. The length of the CDR3 is 13 residues. The V end lost 4 bases, the J end lost 3 bases, and 10 bases lay between the germline ends.

This chain links TRBV7-2 with TRBJ1-4, with TRBD1 matching over 7 bases. The CDR3 runs to 14 residues. V lost 5 bases to trimming and J lost 6 bases; unmatched junction nucleotides: 6. Germline V gene sequence: CDR1 SGHTA, CDR2 FQGNSA. The CDR3 spells CASSTRGLHEKLFF. CDR3 bases: TGTGCCAGCAGCACAAGGGGGCTCCATGAAAAACTGTTTTTT.

V usage is TRBV11-2 and J usage is TRBJ2-7; the match to TRBD2 covers 14 bases. In germline, CDR1 is SGHAT, CDR2 FQNNGV. Germline trimming cut 3 bases from V and 3 bases from J; bases unmatched to any gene: 1. This CDR3 spans 15 amino acids. This CDR3 is CASSFGTSGGYEQYV. In DNA, the CDR3 is TGTGCCAGCAGCTTTGGGACTAGCGGGGGCTACGAGCAGTACGTC.

The chain employs TRBV7-8 and TRBJ2-7; tentatively, D is TRBD2 (5 bases). Between the trimmed V and J ends, which lost 2 bases and 6 bases, there was a span of 11 bases. This CDR3 region has 13 residues. CDR1 and CDR2 from the germline V gene are SGHVS and FQNEAQ. CDR3 nucleotide sequence: TGTGCCAGCAGCTTAATGGGTGGAGGCGAGCAGTACTTC. As protein: CASSLMGGGEQYF.

The CDR3 loop is CASSYSRDRGYTEAFF. CDR3 nucleotides: TGTGCCAGCAGCTACTCCCGGGACAGGGGTTACACTGAAGCTTTCTTT. This rearrangement joins TRBV7-8 to TRBJ1-1; 10 bases are a match to TRBD1. The germline V gene encodes CDR1 SGHVS and CDR2 FQNEAQ. This CDR3 region has 16 residues. Trimming took 4 bases from V and 3 from J; bases not matched to a gene: 8.

This chain uses TRBV6-5 with TRBJ2-3; 9 bases line up with TRBD2. The CDR3 has 13 residues. In germline, CDR1 is MNHEY, CDR2 SVGAGI. The V gene end was trimmed by 6 bases and the J gene end by 6 bases; junction bases not matched to a gene: 4. This chain's CDR3 is CASRASGEDTQYF. CDR3 coding DNA: TGTGCCAGCAGGGCTAGCGGGGAGGATACGCAGTATTTT.